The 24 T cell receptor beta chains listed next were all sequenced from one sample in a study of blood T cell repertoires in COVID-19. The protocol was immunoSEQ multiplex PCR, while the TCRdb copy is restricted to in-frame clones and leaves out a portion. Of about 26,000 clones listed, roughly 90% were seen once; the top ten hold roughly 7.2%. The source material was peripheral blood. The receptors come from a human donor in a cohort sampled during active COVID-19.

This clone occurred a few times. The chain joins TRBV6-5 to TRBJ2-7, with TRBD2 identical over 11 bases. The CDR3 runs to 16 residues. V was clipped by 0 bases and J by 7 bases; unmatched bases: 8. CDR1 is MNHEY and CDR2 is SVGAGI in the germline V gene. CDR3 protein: CASSYSSASGRREQYF. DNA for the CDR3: TGTGCCAGCAGTTACTCGTCCGCTAGCGGGAGGAGGGAGCAGTACTTC.

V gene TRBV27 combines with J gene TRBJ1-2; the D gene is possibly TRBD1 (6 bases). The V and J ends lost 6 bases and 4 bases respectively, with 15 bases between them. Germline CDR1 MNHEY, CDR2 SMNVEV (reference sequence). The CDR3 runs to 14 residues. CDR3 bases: TGTGCCAGCAGGGGTCAGGGGCAGCCCTATGGCTACACCTTC. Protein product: CASRGQGQPYGYTF.

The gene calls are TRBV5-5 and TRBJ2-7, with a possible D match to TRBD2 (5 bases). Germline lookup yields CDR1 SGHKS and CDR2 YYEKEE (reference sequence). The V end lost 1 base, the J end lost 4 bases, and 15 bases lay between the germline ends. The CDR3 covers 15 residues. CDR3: CASSLSGSAPYEQYF. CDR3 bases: TGTGCCAGCAGCTTGAGTGGGAGCGCCCCTTACGAGCAGTACTTC.

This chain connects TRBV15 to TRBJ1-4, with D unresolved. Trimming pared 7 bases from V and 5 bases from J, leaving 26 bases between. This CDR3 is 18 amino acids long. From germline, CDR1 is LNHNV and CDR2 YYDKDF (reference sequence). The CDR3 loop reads CATKVGTTGYNINEKLFF. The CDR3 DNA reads TGTGCCACCAAAGTCGGAACGACGGGGTACAACATCAATGAAAAACTGTTTTTT.

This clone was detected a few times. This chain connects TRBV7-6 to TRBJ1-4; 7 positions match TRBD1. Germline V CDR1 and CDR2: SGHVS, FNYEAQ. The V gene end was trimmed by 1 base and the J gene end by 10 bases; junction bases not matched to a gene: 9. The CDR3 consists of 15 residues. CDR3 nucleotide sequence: TGTGCCAGCAGCTTAGATCAGTCTAGGGGGCGAAAACTGTTTTTT. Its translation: CASSLDQSRGRKLFF. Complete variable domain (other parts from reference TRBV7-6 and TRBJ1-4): GAGVSQSPRYKVTKRGQDVALRCDPISGHVSLYWYRQALGQGPEFLTYFNYEAQQDKSGLPNDRFSAERPEGSISTLTIQRTEQRDSAMYRCASSLDQSRGRKLFFGSGTQLSVL.

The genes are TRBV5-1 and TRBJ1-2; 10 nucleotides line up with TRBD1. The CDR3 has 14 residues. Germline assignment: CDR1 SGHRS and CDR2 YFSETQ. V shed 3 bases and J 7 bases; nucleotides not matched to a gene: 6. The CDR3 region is CASSSWTGGTGYTF. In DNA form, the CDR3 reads TGCGCCAGCAGCTCCTGGACAGGGGGAACTGGCTACACCTTC.

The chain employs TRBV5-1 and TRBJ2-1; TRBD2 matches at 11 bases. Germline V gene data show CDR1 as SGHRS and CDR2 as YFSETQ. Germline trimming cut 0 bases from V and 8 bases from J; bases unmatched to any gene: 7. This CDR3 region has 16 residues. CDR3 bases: TGCGCCAGCAGCTTGGAAACTAGCGGGGGTTTCGATGAGCAGTTCTTC. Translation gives CASSLETSGGFDEQFF.

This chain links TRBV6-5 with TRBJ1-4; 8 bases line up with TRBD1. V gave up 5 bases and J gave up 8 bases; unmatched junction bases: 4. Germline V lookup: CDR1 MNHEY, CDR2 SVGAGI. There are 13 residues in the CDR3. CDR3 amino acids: CASSSRGREKLFF. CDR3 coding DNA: TGTGCCAGCAGTAGCAGGGGGCGGGAAAAACTGTTTTTT.

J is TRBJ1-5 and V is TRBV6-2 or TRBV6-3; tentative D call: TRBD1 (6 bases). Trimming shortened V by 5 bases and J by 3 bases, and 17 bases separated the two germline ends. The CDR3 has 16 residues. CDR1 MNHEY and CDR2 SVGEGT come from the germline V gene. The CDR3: CASSALGGGNNQPQHF. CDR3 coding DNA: TGTGCCAGCAGTGCACTGGGAGGGGGAAACAATCAGCCCCAGCATTTT.

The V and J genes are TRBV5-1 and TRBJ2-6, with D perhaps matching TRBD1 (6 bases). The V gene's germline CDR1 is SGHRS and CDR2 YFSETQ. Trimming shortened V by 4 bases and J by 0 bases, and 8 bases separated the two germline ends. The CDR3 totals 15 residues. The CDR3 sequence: CASSMDSSGANVLTF. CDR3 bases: TGCGCCAGCAGCATGGACAGCTCTGGGGCCAACGTCCTGACTTTC.

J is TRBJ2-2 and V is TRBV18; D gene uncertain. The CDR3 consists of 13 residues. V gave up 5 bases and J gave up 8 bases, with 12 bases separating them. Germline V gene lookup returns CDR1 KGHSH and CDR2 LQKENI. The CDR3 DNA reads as TGTGCCAGCTCATCCCAACGGAGAGGGGAGCTGTTTTTT. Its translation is CASSSQRRGELFF.

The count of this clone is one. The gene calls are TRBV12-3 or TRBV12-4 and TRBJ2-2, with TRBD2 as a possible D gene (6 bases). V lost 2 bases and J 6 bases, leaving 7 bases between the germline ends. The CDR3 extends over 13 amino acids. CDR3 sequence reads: CASSLTGAGELFF. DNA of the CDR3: TGTGCCAGCAGTTTAACGGGAGCCGGGGAGCTGTTTTTT.

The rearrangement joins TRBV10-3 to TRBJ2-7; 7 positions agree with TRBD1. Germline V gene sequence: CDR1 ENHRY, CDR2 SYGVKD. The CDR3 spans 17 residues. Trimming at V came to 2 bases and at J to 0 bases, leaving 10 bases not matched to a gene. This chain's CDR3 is CAISEPMTGRHSYEQYF. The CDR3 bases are TGTGCCATCAGTGAGCCCATGACAGGGCGGCACTCCTACGAGCAGTACTTC.

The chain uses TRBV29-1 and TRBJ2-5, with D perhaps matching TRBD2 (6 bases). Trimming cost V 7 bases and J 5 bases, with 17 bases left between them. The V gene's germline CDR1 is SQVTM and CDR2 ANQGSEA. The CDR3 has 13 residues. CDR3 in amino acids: CSGEGGVSETQYF. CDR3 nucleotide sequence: TGCAGCGGGGAAGGCGGGGTATCTGAGACCCAGTACTTC.

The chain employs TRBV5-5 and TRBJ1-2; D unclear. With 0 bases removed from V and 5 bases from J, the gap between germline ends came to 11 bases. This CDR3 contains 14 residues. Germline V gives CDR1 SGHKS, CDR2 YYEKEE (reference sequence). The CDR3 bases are TGTGCCAGCAGCTTGGCCGGGTTAGCTTATGGCTACACCTTC. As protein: CASSLAGLAYGYTF.

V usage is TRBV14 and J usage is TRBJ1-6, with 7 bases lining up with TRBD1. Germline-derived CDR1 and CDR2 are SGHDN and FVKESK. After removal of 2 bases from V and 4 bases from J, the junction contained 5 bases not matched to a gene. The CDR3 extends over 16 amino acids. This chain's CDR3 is CASSQLQGKYNSPLHF. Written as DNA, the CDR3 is TGTGCCAGCAGCCAATTACAGGGGAAATATAATTCACCCCTCCACTTT.

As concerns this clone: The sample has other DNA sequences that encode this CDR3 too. The CDR3 spells CASSQAQTGTNYGYTF. The CDR3 nucleotides are TGTGCCAGCAGCCAGGCCCAGACAGGAACCAACTATGGCTACACCTTC. The chain recombines TRBV3-1 (or the pseudogene TRBV3-2) with TRBJ1-2; tentatively, D is TRBD1 (6 bases). In germline, CDR1 is LGHDT, CDR2 YNNKEL (reference sequence). The CDR3 consists of 16 residues. Trimming took 3 bases from V and 2 from J, leaving 16 bases between them.

The CDR3 region has the DNA TGCAGCGTTGACACGGCGGCCCGGGCCAACGTCCTGACTTTC. Translation: CSVDTAARANVLTF. This sequence joins TRBV29-1 and TRBJ2-6; D not certain. Between the trimmed V and J ends, which lost 3 bases and 5 bases, there was a span of 11 bases. CDR3 length: 14 residues. Germline values: CDR1 SQVTM, CDR2 ANQGSEA.

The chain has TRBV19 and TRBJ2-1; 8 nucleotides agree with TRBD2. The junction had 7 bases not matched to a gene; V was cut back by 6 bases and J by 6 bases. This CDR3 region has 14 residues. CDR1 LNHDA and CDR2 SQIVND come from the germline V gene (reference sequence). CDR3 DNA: TGTGCCAGTAGCGCTCCGGGACTAGGCAATGAGCAGTTCTTC. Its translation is CASSAPGLGNEQFF.

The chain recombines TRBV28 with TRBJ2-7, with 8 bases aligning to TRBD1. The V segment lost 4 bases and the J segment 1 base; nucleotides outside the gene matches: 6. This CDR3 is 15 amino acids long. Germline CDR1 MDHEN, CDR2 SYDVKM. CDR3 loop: CASSYPGQESYEQYF. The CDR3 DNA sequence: TGTGCCAGCAGTTATCCGGGACAGGAATCCTACGAGCAGTACTTC.

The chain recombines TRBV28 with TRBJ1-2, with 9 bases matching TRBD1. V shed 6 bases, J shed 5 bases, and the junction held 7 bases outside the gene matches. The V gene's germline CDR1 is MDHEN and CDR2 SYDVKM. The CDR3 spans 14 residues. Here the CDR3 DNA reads TGTGCCAGCAGCCCCCTGGACAGGGGATATGGCTACACCTTC. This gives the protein CASSPLDRGYGYTF.

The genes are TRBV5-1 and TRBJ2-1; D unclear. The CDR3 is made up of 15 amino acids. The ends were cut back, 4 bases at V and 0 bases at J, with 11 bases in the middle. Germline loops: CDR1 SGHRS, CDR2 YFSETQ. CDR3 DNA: TGCGCCAGCAGCCCGGTCCGGAGCTCCTACAATGAGCAGTTCTTC. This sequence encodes CASSPVRSSYNEQFF.

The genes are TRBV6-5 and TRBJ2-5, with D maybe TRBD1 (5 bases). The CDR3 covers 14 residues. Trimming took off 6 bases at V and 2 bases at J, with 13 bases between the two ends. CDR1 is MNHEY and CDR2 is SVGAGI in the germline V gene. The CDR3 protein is CASSHWGSQETQYF. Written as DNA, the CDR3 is TGTGCCAGCAGCCACTGGGGCAGTCAAGAGACCCAGTACTTC.

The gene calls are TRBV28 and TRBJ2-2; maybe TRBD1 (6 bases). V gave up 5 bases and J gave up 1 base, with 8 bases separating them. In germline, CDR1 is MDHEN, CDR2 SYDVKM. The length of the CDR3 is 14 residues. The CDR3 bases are TGTGCCAGCAGTCCGGGACAGAACACCGGGGAGCTGTTTTTT. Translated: CASSPGQNTGELFF.